Shown below are 22 T cell receptor beta chains from a single sample sequenced in a study of monozygotic twins with inflammatory bowel disease. TCRdb reanalyzed the 5' RACE reads and collapses them to one entry per CDR3 protein, without DNA. Its table records approximately 210,000 distinct CDR3 sequences. Specimen: blood. The receptors come from a human donor with ulcerative colitis or Crohn's disease, or a healthy co-twin of an affected twin (not recorded which).

The chain employs TRBV6-5 and TRBJ2-7. The CDR3 is made up of 15 amino acids. CDR1 is MNHEY, CDR2 SVGAGI, per germline. This CDR3 is CASSSRQVSSYEQYF.

The gene calls are TRBV3-1 and TRBJ2-7. Germline loops: CDR1 LGHDT, CDR2 YNNKEL (reference sequence). This CDR3 is 16 amino acids long. CDR3 residues: CASSQDVSWYSYEQYF.

CDR3 region: CASILGRGTGDTGELFF. The chain recombines TRBV12-3 or TRBV12-4 with TRBJ2-2; TCRdb's D call of TRBD1 is untestable without DNA. The CDR3 sequence is 17 residues long.

The chain combines TRBV7-2 with TRBJ2-4; TCRdb designates TRBD2, a call that cannot be tested without DNA. Germline CDR1 and CDR2: SGHTA and FQGNSA. This CDR3 comprises 14 residues. The CDR3 loop is CASSSSWEVDIQYF.

The chain carries TRBV12-3 or TRBV12-4 and TRBJ1-6; TCRdb calls TRBD1, which cannot be checked without DNA. The length of the CDR3 is 13 residues. Here the CDR3 reads CASGNRGNSPLHF.

The V call is TRBV5-1, the J call TRBJ2-3; TCRdb proposes TRBD1, but this gene call is untestable without DNA. The CDR3 extends over 15 amino acids. Germline assignment: CDR1 SGHRS and CDR2 YFSETQ. The CDR3 sequence is CASSPRLGTTDTQYF.

The J gene is TRBJ1-5, the V gene TRBV12-3 or TRBV12-4; the D gene TCRdb calls, TRBD1, cannot be checked with no DNA. This CDR3 comprises 16 residues. CDR3 loop: CASSGQGSLGNQPQHF.

The V and J genes are TRBV29-1 and TRBJ1-4; checking the TCRdb D call of TRBD1 is not possible without DNA. From germline, CDR1 is SQVTM and CDR2 ANQGSEA. This CDR3 is 12 amino acids long. The CDR3 spells CSVVQGNEKLFF.

The chain recombines TRBV7-2 with TRBJ1-5. CDR1 SGHTA and CDR2 FQGNSA come from the germline V gene. The CDR3 loop spans 13 amino acids. This CDR3 is CASSLEENQPQHF.

The V and J genes are TRBV29-1 and TRBJ2-2; the D call from TCRdb, TRBD1, cannot be confirmed without DNA. The germline V gene encodes CDR1 SQVTM and CDR2 ANQGSEA. This CDR3 has 16 residues. CDR3 in amino acids: CSAQKPSGGRTGELFF.

The CDR3 reads CAIRGDRNEAFF. The chain uses TRBV10-3 and TRBJ1-1. Germline CDR1 ENHRY, CDR2 SYGVKD. This CDR3 is 12 amino acids long.

The chain carries TRBV16 and TRBJ2-7; the TCRdb D gene call, TRBD1, has no DNA to confirm it. The CDR3 has 15 residues. From germline, CDR1 is KGHSY and CDR2 FQNENV. Here the CDR3 reads CASSLRGQGALEQYF.

The rearrangement uses TRBV7-9 and TRBJ2-3; the D call of TRBD1 rests on TCRdb alone, since no DNA is present to check it. Germline lookup yields CDR1 SEHNR and CDR2 FQNEAQ (reference sequence). The CDR3 runs 14 residues. CDR3 sequence: CASSRPPSVDTQYF.

The chain couples TRBV5-4 to TRBJ2-5; the TCRdb D gene call, TRBD2, has no DNA to confirm it. The CDR3 consists of 16 residues. CDR1 SGHNT and CDR2 YYREEE come from the germline V gene (reference sequence). The CDR3 sequence: CASSGEGRAGGETQYF.

This chain joins TRBV6-5 and TRBJ1-1; TCRdb indicates TRBD1, and absent DNA this call remains unverified. CDR3 length: 14 amino acids. From germline, CDR1 is MNHEY and CDR2 SVGAGI. This CDR3 is CASSPDRGDTEAFF.

The chain employs TRBV4-1 and TRBJ1-5. This CDR3 region has 14 residues. The germline V gene encodes CDR1 MGHRA and CDR2 YSYEKL. CDR3 sequence: CASSQDRFNQPQHF.

The rearrangement uses TRBV7-2 and TRBJ2-1; TCRdb proposes TRBD1, but this gene call is untestable without DNA. CDR3 length: 14 residues. CDR1 and CDR2 (germline): SGHTA, FQGNSA. CDR3 amino acids: CAGSLGGITNEQFF. Based on the CDR3 plus reference TRBV7-2 and TRBJ2-1, the full variable domain is GAGVSQSPSNKVTEKGKDVELRCDPISGHTALYWYRQSLGQGLEFLIYFQGNSAPDKSGLPSDRFSAERTGGSVSTLTIQRTQQEDSAVYLCAGSLGGITNEQFFGPGTRLTVL.

The V call is TRBV7-3, the J call TRBJ2-7. This CDR3 is built from 14 residues. Germline CDR1 reads SGHTA; CDR2 reads FQGTGA. CDR3 loop: CASSLTVDSYEQYF.

The chain uses TRBV12-3 or TRBV12-4 and TRBJ2-2; TCRdb returns TRBD1, unconfirmable since there is no DNA. This CDR3 has 15 residues. This CDR3 reads CASRAWAGNTGELFF.

The chain links TRBV10-3 to TRBJ1-5. The CDR3 has 14 amino acids. Germline V CDR1 and CDR2: ENHRY, SYGVKD. CDR3 region: CAISARGSQQPQHF.

The chain uses TRBV20-1 and TRBJ2-3; TCRdb reports TRBD2, a call that lacks DNA to check it against. The CDR3 totals 15 residues. Germline loops: CDR1 DFQATT, CDR2 SNEGSKA (reference sequence). The CDR3 here is CSARDQRVDTDTQYF.

The chain is built from TRBV12-3 or TRBV12-4 and TRBJ2-4; TCRdb picks TRBD1, but there is no DNA to check that call. The CDR3 loop spans 14 amino acids. CDR3 residues: CASTVTGQPNIQYF.